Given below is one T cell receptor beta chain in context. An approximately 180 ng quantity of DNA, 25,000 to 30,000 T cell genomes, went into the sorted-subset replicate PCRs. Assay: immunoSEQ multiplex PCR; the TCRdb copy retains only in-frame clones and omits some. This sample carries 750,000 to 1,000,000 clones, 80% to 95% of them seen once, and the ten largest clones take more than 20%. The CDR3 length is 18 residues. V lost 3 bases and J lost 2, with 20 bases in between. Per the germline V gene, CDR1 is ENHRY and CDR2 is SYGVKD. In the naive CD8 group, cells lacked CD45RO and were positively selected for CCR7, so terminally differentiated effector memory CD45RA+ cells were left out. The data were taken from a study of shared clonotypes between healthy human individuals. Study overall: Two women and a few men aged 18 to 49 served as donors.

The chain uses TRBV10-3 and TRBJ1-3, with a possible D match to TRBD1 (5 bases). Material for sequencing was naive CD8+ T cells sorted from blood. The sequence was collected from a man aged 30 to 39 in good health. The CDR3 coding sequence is TGTGCCATCAGTGATCCACACCTCAGGGTATTGACTGGAAACACCATATATTTT. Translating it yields CAISDPHLRVLTGNTIYF.